Sequencing of this T cell receptor (beta chain) was carried out in a study of metastatic and nonmetastatic thyroid tumors. Thyroid surgery took place with no prior treatment in any patient. TCRdb re-analyzed the PCR reads through MiXCR. This sample has approximately 28,000 clones; 15% to 20% occur once, and the top ten carry approximately 20%. Germline values: CDR1 DFQATT, CDR2 SNEGSKA (reference sequence). Trimming took 7 bases from V and 0 from J, leaving 14 bases between them. The CDR3 totals 14 residues. This clone was detected ten times or more. The origin of this receptor is a female donor with papillary thyroid cancer or a benign thyroid nodule (not recorded which). Some clones in this sample may be carry-over from other donors' samples. The sample comprised blood. The chain carries TRBV20-1 and TRBJ2-3, with D perhaps TRBD1 (6 bases). Here the CDR3 DNA reads TGCAGTGGGCTGCCGGACAGTAGCACAGATACGCAGTATTTT. Amino acid sequence: CSGLPDSSTDTQYF.